This T cell receptor (beta chain) was found in a study of response to subunit inactivated influenza vaccine. Study-wide results and caveats: The study's authors posited that every seasonal influenza vaccination enlists few new T cells.

Germline V lookup: CDR1 SQVTM, CDR2 ANQGSEA. Trimming removed 0 bases from V and 5 bases from J, with 13 bases in between. The CDR3 covers 14 residues. TCRdb re-called the RT-PCR reads through MiXCR, storing one row per CDR3 protein. There are about 700,000 distinct CDR3 sequences in the sample; 15% to 17% occur only once, and 9.5% to 13% lies in the top ten. With regard to this clonotype: Its cognate antigen is unknown.

This clonotype was obtained from a man aged 45-65 years who received an inactivated influenza vaccine. The J gene is TRBJ2-5, the V gene TRBV29-1, with unresolved D. Specimen: PBMCs from blood, collected roughly 12 days after vaccination. The CDR3 nucleotides read TGCAGCGTTGAAGATCGTCAGCTGTGGGAGACCCAGTACTTC. Translating it yields CSVEDRQLWETQYF.